This T cell receptor (beta chain) was found in a study of blood T cells in healthy people across ages. With a J-beta primer mix and a sample-barcoded 5' primer, a second PCR ran 7 to 11 cycles. TCRdb recomputed calls from the 5' RACE reads with MiXCR, one row per CDR3 protein. The sample yields 850,000 to 1,300,000 distinct CDR3 sequences, less than 50% seen once. Germline loops: CDR1 SEHNR, CDR2 FQNEAQ (reference sequence). Trimming took 3 bases from V and 4 from J, leaving 12 bases between them. The CDR3 is made up of 14 amino acids. This clonotype appeared a few times. The clonotype comes from a woman aged 55-69 years in good health. The source material was blood. The chain carries TRBV7-9 and TRBJ1-2; no clear D. The CDR3 is CASSFAAPSYGYTF. CDR3 nucleotide sequence: TGTGCCAGCAGCTTCGCAGCGCCTTCCTATGGCTACACCTTC.